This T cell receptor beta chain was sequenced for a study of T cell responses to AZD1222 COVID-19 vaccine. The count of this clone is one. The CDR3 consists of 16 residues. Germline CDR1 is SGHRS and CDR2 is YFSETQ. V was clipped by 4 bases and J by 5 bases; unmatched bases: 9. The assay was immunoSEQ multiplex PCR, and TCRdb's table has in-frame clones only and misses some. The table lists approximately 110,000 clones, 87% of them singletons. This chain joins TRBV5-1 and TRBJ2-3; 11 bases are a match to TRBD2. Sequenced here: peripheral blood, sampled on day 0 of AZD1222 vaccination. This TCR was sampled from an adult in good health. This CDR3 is CASSPGTSGAGDTQYF. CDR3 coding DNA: TGCGCCAGCAGCCCGGGGACTAGCGGTGCGGGAGATACGCAGTATTTT.